Each of the 12 T cell receptor beta chains below was sequenced from the same sample in a study of T cell responses to AZD1222 COVID-19 vaccine. Sequencing was performed with immunoSEQ multiplex PCR; in TCRdb, only in-frame clones are kept and a portion is missing. There are about 110,000 clones in the sample; about 90% occur only once, and approximately 4.5% lies in the top ten. Sample: peripheral blood, taken on day 0 of AZD1222 vaccination. These receptors were obtained from an adult in good health.

This rearrangement joins TRBV14 to TRBJ2-1; 11 positions agree with TRBD2. CDR3 length equals 20 residues. Germline CDR1 reads SGHDN; CDR2 reads FVKESK. Trimming cost V 7 bases and J 2 bases; bases outside gene matches: 19. CDR3 protein: CASTMGRVAGGPSPYNEQFF. The CDR3 DNA sequence: TGTGCCAGCACTATGGGGCGGGTAGCGGGGGGGCCCTCCCCCTACAATGAGCAGTTCTTC.

The chain employs TRBV7-2 and TRBJ1-5; D unclear. Germline CDR1 reads SGHTA; CDR2 reads FQGNSA. V lost 5 bases and J lost 1, with 9 bases in between. This CDR3 region has 14 residues. The CDR3 DNA is TGTGCCAGCAGCCCAATGGGGAGCAATCAGCCCCAGCATTTT. This gives the protein CASSPMGSNQPQHF.

The chain combines TRBV30 with TRBJ1-1; TRBD1 matches at 9 bases. The germline V gene encodes CDR1 GTSNPN and CDR2 SVGIG (reference sequence). With 5 bases clipped from V and 4 bases from J, the junction kept 8 bases outside the gene matches. The CDR3 totals 14 residues. The CDR3 protein is CAWERDRETTEAFF. Written as DNA, the CDR3 is TGTGCCTGGGAGCGGGACAGGGAGACCACTGAAGCTTTCTTT.

This clone was observed once. The chain links TRBV30 to TRBJ1-4; D gene unclear. CDR3 size: 13 residues. The ends were cut back, 4 bases at V and 5 bases at J, with 11 bases in the middle. CDR1 GTSNPN and CDR2 SVGIG come from the germline V gene (reference sequence). For the CDR3, the DNA is TGTGCCTGGAACTTCGTGGGGAATGAAAAACTGTTTTTT. This sequence encodes CAWNFVGNEKLFF.

V gene TRBV28 combines with J gene TRBJ2-5, with D perhaps matching TRBD2 (5 bases). The CDR3 loop spans 11 amino acids. Germline V lookup: CDR1 MDHEN, CDR2 SYDVKM. The ends were cut back, 5 bases at V and 9 bases at J, with 10 bases in the middle. The CDR3 here is CASSPPGAQYF. CDR3 nucleotides: TGTGCCAGCAGTCCCCCCGGGGCCCAGTACTTC.

The chain is built from TRBV9 and TRBJ2-2, with a possible D match to TRBD1 (6 bases). Trimming removed 1 base from V and 4 bases from J, with 11 bases in between. This CDR3 region has 15 residues. The germline gives CDR1 SGDLS, CDR2 YYNGEE. The CDR3: CASSVSQGLTGELFF. The CDR3 DNA sequence: TGTGCCAGCAGCGTATCACAGGGCCTCACCGGGGAGCTGTTTTTT.

This clone occurred once. The chain employs TRBV5-1 and TRBJ1-1; 10 bases map to TRBD1. The CDR3 spans 15 residues. Germline V gene data show CDR1 as SGHRS and CDR2 as YFSETQ. V was pared by 1 base and J by 7 bases, with 7 bases of the junction left unmatched. The CDR3 DNA follows: TGCGCCAGCAGCTTGCCGGGACAGGGGTATTATGAAGCTTTCTTT. Protein: CASSLPGQGYYEAFF.

This clone was seen a single time. The rearrangement uses TRBV9 and TRBJ1-1; D remains unclear. CDR1 SGDLS and CDR2 YYNGEE come from the germline V gene. CDR3 length: 14 amino acids. Trimming pared 0 bases from V and 2 bases from J, leaving 8 bases between. The CDR3 DNA follows: TGTGCCAGCAGCGTAGGTGGAGATAACACTGAAGCTTTCTTT. Translated, it gives CASSVGGDNTEAFF.

Comments on this clone: Germline and junction disagree at one end, which may indicate a read error. The rearrangement links TRBV19 to TRBJ1-3; D unresolved. This CDR3 is built from 14 residues. Germline V gene sequence: CDR1 LNHDA, CDR2 SQIVND (reference sequence). The CDR3 loop reads CSTSGGTSGNTIYF. The CDR3, as DNA: TGCTCTACCTCGGGAGGAACATCTGGAAACACCATATATTTT.

The chain carries TRBV27 and TRBJ1-5, with 12 bases fitting TRBD1. The CDR3 spans 18 residues. The germline CDR1 and CDR2 sequences are MNHEY and SMNVEV (reference sequence). J was trimmed by 0 bases and V by 4 bases; bases with no gene match: 7. Here the CDR3 reads CASSSGTGGSVSNQPQHF. CDR3 in DNA: TGTGCCAGCAGTTCCGGGACAGGGGGCTCCGTTAGCAATCAGCCCCAGCATTTT.

V is TRBV5-1 and J is TRBJ2-2; TRBD2 aligns across 7 bases. Per the germline V gene, CDR1 is SGHRS and CDR2 is YFSETQ. The CDR3 spans 14 residues. With V trimmed by 9 bases and J by 1 base, 6 bases remained unmatched. The CDR3 region is CATSGGVNTGELFF. The DNA of the CDR3 is TGCGCCACCAGTGGGGGGGTGAACACCGGGGAGCTGTTTTTT.

The chain links TRBV5-1 to TRBJ2-3, with a weak D call TRBD1 (6 bases). The CDR3 consists of 15 residues. Trimming left V 4 bases short and J 3 bases short, with 15 bases between. Germline CDR1 SGHRS, CDR2 YFSETQ. CDR3 nucleotide sequence: TGCGCCAGCAGCGCCAGACAGGTGGGGACAGATACGCAGTATTTT. It encodes CASSARQVGTDTQYF.